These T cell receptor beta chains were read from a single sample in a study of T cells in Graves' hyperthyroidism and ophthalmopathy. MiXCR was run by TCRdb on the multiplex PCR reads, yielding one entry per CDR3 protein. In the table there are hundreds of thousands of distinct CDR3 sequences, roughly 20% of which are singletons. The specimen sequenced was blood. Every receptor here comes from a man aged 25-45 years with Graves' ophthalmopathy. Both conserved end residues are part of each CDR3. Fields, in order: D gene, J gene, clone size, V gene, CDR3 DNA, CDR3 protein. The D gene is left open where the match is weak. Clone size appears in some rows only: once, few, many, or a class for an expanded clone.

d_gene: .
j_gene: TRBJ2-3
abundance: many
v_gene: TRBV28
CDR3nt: TGTGCCAGCAGTTTAACGGGAAGGGCAGATACGCAGTATTTT
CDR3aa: CASSLTGRADTQYF

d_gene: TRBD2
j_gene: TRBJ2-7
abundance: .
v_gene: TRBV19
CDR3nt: TGTGCCAGTAGTATAGAGGGACTAGCGGGAGTGTACGAGCAGTACTTC
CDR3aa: CASSIEGLAGVYEQYF

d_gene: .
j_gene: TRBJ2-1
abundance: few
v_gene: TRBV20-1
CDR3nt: TGCAGTGCTAGACCTAGCGCTCACAATGAGCAGTTCTTC
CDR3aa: CSARPSAHNEQFF

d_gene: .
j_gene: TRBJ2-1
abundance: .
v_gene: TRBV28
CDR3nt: TGTGCCAGCAGTTTTACCGAGTGGAGCTCCTACAATGAGCAGTTCTTC
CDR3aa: CASSFTEWSSYNEQFF

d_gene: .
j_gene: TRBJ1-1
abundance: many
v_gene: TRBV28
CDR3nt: TGTGCCAGCAGCAGAGCTGAAGCTTTCTTT
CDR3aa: CASSRAEAFF

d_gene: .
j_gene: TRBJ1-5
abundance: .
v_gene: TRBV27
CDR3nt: TGTGCCAGCAATTTGGTAGGGAAACAGCCCCAGCATTTT
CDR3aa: CASNLVGKQPQHF

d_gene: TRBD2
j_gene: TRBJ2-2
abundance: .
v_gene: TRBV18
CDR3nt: TGTGCCAGCTGTGAACTAGCGGGAACGAACACCGGGGAGCTGTTTTTT
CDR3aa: CASCELAGTNTGELFF

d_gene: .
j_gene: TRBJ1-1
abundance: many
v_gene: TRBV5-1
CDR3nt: TGCGCCAGCAGCTTGGGGGGGGCGGCTGAAGCTTTCTTT
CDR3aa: CASSLGGAAEAFF

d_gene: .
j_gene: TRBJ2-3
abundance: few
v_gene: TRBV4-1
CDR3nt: TGCGCCAGCAGCCAAGATCTGACAGCGTACGCGTCATCTTCTAGCACAGATACGCAGTATTTT
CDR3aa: CASSQDLTAYASSSSTDTQYF

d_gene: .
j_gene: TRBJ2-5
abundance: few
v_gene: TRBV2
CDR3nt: TGTGCCAGCAGTGAAGCGAGTAGGGGCGCCCAAGAGACCCAGTACTTC
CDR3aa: CASSEASRGAQETQYF

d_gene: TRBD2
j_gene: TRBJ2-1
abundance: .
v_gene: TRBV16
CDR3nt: TGTGCCAGCAGTCATACACCAAGCGGGATGGGTGAGCAGTTCTTC
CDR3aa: CASSHTPSGMGEQFF

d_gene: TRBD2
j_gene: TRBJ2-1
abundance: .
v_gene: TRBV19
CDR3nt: TGTGCCACCAGACTAGCGGGAATAAATGAGCAGTTCTTC
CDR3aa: CATRLAGINEQFF

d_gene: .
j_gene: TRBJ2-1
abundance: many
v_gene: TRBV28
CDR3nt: TGTGCCAGCAGTTTAAAGGGATTCGGGCCCTCCTACAATGAGCAGTTCTTC
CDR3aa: CASSLKGFGPSYNEQFF

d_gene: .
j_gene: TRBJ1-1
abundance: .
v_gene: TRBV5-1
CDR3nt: TGCGCCAGCAGCCTAGGGACCTCCACCTTTGAAGCTTTCTTT
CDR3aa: CASSLGTSTFEAFF

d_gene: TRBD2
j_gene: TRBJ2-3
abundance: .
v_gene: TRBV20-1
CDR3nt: TGCAGTGCTAGGGGAACGGGAGGGCCGCGTATCACAGATACGCAGTATTTT
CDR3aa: CSARGTGGPRITDTQYF

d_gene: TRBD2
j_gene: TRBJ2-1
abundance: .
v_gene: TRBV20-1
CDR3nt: TGCAGTGCTAGAAAGACTAGCGGGAGAAGTAATGAGCAGTTCTTC
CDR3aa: CSARKTSGRSNEQFF

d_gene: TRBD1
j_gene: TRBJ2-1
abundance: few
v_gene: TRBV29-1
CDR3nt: TGCAGCGTTCCTACAGGGGGCAGTGAGCAGTTCTTC
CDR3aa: CSVPTGGSEQFF

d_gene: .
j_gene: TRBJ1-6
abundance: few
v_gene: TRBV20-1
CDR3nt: TGCAGCCCCATGGGGCCGGAATGGAATTCACCCCTCCACTTT
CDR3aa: CSPMGPEWNSPLHF

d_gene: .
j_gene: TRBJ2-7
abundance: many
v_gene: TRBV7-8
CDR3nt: TGTGCCAGCAGCTTAGCGATTTCCGGGTACGAGCAGTACTTC
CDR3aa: CASSLAISGYEQYF

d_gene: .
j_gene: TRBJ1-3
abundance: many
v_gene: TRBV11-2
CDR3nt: TGTGCCAGCAGCTTAGATCTGAGGGGCACTGGAAACACCATATATTTT
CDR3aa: CASSLDLRGTGNTIYF

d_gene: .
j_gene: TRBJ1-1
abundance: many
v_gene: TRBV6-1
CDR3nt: TGTGCCAGCACGCGTTTGGGAAACACTGAAGCTTTCTTT
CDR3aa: CASTRLGNTEAFF

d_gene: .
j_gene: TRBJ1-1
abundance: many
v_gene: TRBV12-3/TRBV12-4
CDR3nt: TGTGCCAGCAGTCTCATAGGGACGGTACTCAGCATGAACACTGAAGCTTTCTTT
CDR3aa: CASSLIGTVLSMNTEAFF

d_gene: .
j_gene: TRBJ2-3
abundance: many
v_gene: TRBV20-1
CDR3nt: TGCAGTGCTACCGCCATAGTAGGGAATACGCAGTATTTT
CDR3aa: CSATAIVGNTQYF

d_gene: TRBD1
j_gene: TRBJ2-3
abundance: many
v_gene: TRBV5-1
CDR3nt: TGCGCCAGCAGCTTGACCGGGACAGTAGCAGATACGCAGTATTTT
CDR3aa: CASSLTGTVADTQYF

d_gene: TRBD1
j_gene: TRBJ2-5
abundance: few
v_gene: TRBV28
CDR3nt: TGTGCCAGCAGCCTTGGGACAGGGGTAATGGGGACCCAGTACTTC
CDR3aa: CASSLGTGVMGTQYF

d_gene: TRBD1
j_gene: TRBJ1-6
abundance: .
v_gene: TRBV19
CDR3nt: TGTGCCAGTAGTACCGACAGGGAATGGAATTCACCCCTCCACTTT
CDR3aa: CASSTDREWNSPLHF

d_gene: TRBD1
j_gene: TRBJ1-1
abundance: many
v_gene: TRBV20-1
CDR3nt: TGCAGTGCTAGGGGGGACAGGGGGCGACGGGGTAACACTGAAGCTTTCTTT
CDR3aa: CSARGDRGRRGNTEAFF

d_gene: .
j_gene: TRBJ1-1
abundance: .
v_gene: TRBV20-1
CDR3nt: TGCAGTGCTAGAGTGGACGACACTGAAGCTTTCTTT
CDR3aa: CSARVDDTEAFF

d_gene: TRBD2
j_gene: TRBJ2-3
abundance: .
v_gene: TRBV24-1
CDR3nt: TGTGCCACCAGCTTCCCGGGACTAGCGGGAGTTGTCGTCAGAGATACGCAGTATTTT
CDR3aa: CATSFPGLAGVVVRDTQYF